The rows below give T cell receptor beta chains drawn from one sample of a study of T cells in Graves' hyperthyroidism and ophthalmopathy. TCRdb recomputed calls from the multiplex PCR reads with MiXCR, one row per CDR3 protein. The data show about 160,000 distinct CDR3 sequences, 9.4% seen once. The specimen sequenced was blood. The receptors were gathered from a woman younger than 35 with Graves' hyperthyroidism that later progressed to Graves' ophthalmopathy. Each CDR3 is given with its conserved first and last residue. Clone size appears in some rows only: once, few, many, or a class for an expanded clone.

V gene,J gene,clone size,CDR3 protein
TRBV27,TRBJ2-2,many,CASSIPTGGAIGELFF
TRBV29-1,TRBJ2-7,many,CSVEAGLEQYF
TRBV9,TRBJ1-5,NA,CASSVDRNQPQHF
TRBV7-9,TRBJ1-4,many,CASSLAGRNEKLFF
TRBV28,TRBJ2-3,few,CASSFVTETSTDTQYF
TRBV20-1,TRBJ2-5,few,CSARDHSGRGPRETQYF
TRBV20-1,TRBJ1-6,few,CSARELAGGSYNSPLHF
TRBV4-2,TRBJ2-2,NA,CASSQDTLAGAANTGELFF
TRBV30,TRBJ1-1,many,CAAGQGRTEAFF
TRBV29-1,TRBJ2-7,many,CSVNRGTNEQYF
TRBV20-1,TRBJ1-2,many,CSASVGGSTKYGYTF
TRBV7-9,TRBJ2-7,many,CASSSPLTSGSSEQYF
TRBV4-2,TRBJ2-7,NA,CASSQDVVDRTGDHEQYF
TRBV20-1,TRBJ2-5,many,CSAARDINIYEETQYF
TRBV3-1,TRBJ1-3,many,CASSLQRDSGNTIYF
TRBV7-9,TRBJ1-1,many,CASRSTGMNTEAFF
TRBV28,TRBJ2-5,many,CASLTGGQGQETQYF
TRBV29-1,TRBJ2-1,many,CSAGGDEQFF
TRBV3-1,TRBJ2-7,few,CASSQADRTFGEQYF
TRBV27,TRBJ1-6,many,CASSLGAGFSPLHF